This TCR beta chain was captured by sequencing in a study of brain T cells in children with intractable seizures (dated by TCRdb to the early 2020s). About the full investigation: Resected brain tissue from about 48 pediatric epilepsy surgery cases was initially screened for immune gene transcripts with a NanoString immunology panel. Of the roughly twelve selected surgery cases, pre-surgery blood was also sequenced for eight, so four had brain tissue only. What the research found in general, with its limitations: Because pre- and post-surgery blood were sequenced to different depths, clones absent from the pre-surgery sample may reflect undersampling. Viral specificity was inferred solely from CDR3 sequence similarity, and the HCMV serostatus of the patients was not known.

The immunoSEQ assay was used to generate TCR beta chain sequences from genomic DNA. The paper's processing steps were these. Any CDR3 sequence that did not begin with the conserved framework cysteine at position 104 was removed by hand. To get clonality, the normalized Shannon's Diversity Index was subtracted from one, giving values from 0 (maximal diversity) to 1 (oligoclonal). To check whether a given CDR3 had different frequencies in two samples, for example brain versus blood, chi-squared comparison-of-proportions tests were used. Public clonotypes were identified through searches of immuneACCESS, and similarity to known antiviral clonotypes was evaluated with the VDJdb browser. TCRdb re-hosts the immuneACCESS table, in-frame sequences only. Its copies lack some clones; in the studies checked, an unresolved V gene accounts for under half of them, and the cause for the rest is not known. The V and J calls and clone size are taken from that table; D and trimming were inferred from the DNA. Here the sample has hundreds of thousands of clones; 93% occur a single time. Under 7% of the sample is in the top ten clones.

The germline V end is reduced by 5 bases and the J end by 6 bases; junction bases left unmatched: 12. The CDR3 spans 16 residues, from the cysteine through the phenylalanine. Only the CDR3 region is kept as DNA, spanning 48 bases read in frame from base 1. Taken from the germline V gene (reference sequence), the CDR1 and CDR2 loops are PRHDT and FYEKMQ. The time point label here, explained by the study, means: blood from clinic visit 5 months post-surgery; TSC patient then seizure free. Surgery cases with the highest brain T cell transcript signatures were selected for TCR beta chain sequencing of brain tissue and, where available, blood. Patients had been treated with at least one anti-epileptic drug before surgery. The TCR-sequenced patients were children whose drug-resistant epilepsy was caused by tuberous sclerosis complex, focal cortical dysplasia, Rasmussen encephalitis or hemimegalencephaly. Bulk genomic DNA was extracted from unsorted brain tissue and whole blood with the Monarch genomic DNA purification kit.

A remark on this clone: The antigen this receptor binds is unknown. Base quality data are lacking; no much larger clone is found one base away.

This sequence originates from a boy younger than two with tuberous sclerosis and intractable seizures. Recombination joined TRBV13 with TRBJ2-1, with 8 junctional bases fitting TRBD2. The starting material was peripheral blood, obtained roughly 5 months after surgery. At the DNA level, the sequence is TGTGCCAGCAGCCAGCTAGCGGGTCCTCTTTCCAATGAGCAGTTCTTC. It translates as CASSQLAGPLSNEQFF.